The clone carrying this T cell receptor (beta chain) was observed once. What it binds is not known. V lost 5 bases, J lost 5 bases, and 9 bases stayed unmatched. The CDR3 length is 16 residues. CDR1 is MNHEY and CDR2 is SVGEGT in the germline V gene. Sequenced by immunoSEQ multiplex PCR; TCRdb stores in-frame clones only, minus some. The data contain approximately 100,000 clones, 90% to 95% of them seen just once; the ten biggest clones take up approximately 2.2%. This record belongs to a study of T cell responses to AZD1222 COVID-19 vaccine. Study observations and caveats: The CD4 TCRs associated with vaccination extended across spike and predominated at 160-218 and 743-854. Repertoire collection took place solely once the T cell response had peaked.

The sample was peripheral blood, taken on day 0 of AZD1222 vaccination. J is TRBJ1-5 and V is TRBV6-2 or TRBV6-3; 10 positions agree with TRBD1. This sequence was found in an adult in good health. CDR3 DNA sequence: TGTGCCAGCAGTCAACGGACAGGGGGAAGAGATCAGCCCCAGCATTTT. Protein product: CASSQRTGGRDQPQHF.